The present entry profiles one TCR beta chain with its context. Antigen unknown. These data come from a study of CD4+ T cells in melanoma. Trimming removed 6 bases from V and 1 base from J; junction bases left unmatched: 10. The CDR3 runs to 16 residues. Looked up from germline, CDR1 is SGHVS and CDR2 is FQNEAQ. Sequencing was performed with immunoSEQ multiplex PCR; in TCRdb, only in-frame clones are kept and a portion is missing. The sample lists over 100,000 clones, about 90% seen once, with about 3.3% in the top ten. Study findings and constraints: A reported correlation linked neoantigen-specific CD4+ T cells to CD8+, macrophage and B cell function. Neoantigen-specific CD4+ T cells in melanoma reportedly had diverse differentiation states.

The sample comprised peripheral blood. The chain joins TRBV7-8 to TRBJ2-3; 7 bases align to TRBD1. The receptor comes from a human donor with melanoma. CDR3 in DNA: TGTGCCAGCAGACCGACAGGGAGCTTGGGCACAGATACGCAGTATTTT. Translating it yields CASRPTGSLGTDTQYF.